This TCR beta chain was identified in a study of T cells after yellow fever vaccination (dated by TCRdb to about 2019). For context, the study as a whole: The SMART-Seq v4 Ultra Low Input RNA kit was used to prepare libraries from fractions with low cell numbers. To track T-cell clones before and after primary and booster YFV17D yellow fever vaccination, bulk TCR alpha and beta repertoires were sequenced longitudinally. The cohort comprised two healthy male donors, one aged 18 to 30 and one aged 30 to 39 years. Blood was drawn at multiple timepoints before and after primary and secondary immunization, with bulk PBMC replicates and cell subsets isolated. Beyond this particular receptor, the publication reports: A small share of clonotypes occurred in both CD4 and CD8 compartments, likely arising from convergent recombination. After the booster, most of the clones that had expanded following primary vaccination were detected again (almost 98% of CD4 and around 90% of CD8), which suggests that memory was broadly maintained. Only a couple of donors were included in the study, so the extent to which the findings can be generalized is limited. Because abundant contaminating clonotypes from the bulk population could be contained in FACS-sorted repertoires, computational filtering was required. Compared with the primary T-cell response, the secondary T-cell response was weaker but faster, peaking on day 5 rather than day 15.

The treatment or condition tag for this specimen amounts to: live attenuated yellow fever vaccine strain. At each blood-draw timepoint, two biological replicates of bulk PBMCs were collected. A standard Ficoll-Paque protocol was used to isolate PBMCs from peripheral blood. TriZol was used to extract RNA from bulk PBMCs, from CD4 and CD8 fractions, and from dextramer-positive and dextramer-negative fractions. For this chain, trimming is 5 bases at the V end and 4 bases at the J end, and the number of junction bases without a gene match is 6. Sequences DFQATT (CDR1) and SNEGSKA (CDR2) are obtained from the germline V gene (reference sequence). The CDR3, from cysteine to phenylalanine, totals 15 residues. Of the read, only the CDR3 DNA is kept; its 45 bases are in frame from base 1. TCR cDNA was made using 5'RACE template switching, a step that added a universal primer site and unique molecular identifiers. Priming for cDNA synthesis came from both the TCR alpha and TCR beta constant segments. Library amplification involved two PCR steps, and the second step added sample barcodes and sequencing adapters. Libraries were sequenced on Illumina HiSeq 2500 (2x100 bp) or NovaSeq (2x150 bp). Per the original workflow: Demultiplexing of reads and collapsing into UMI consensus sequences were performed with MIGEC, and V(D)J alignment was carried out with MiXCR. Vaccine-responding clonotypes were identified with edgeR using replicate PBMC samples, with FDR below 0.01 and a log2 fold change above 5 up to day 15 being required. CD4 or CD8 identity was assigned to each bulk clonotype according to whether the clonotype was present at higher abundance in the sequenced CD4 repertoire or the sequenced CD8 repertoire. TCRdb trimmed public reads at Q25 via fastp, called clones via MiXCR and kept in-frame beta chains. Rows with a matching CDR3 protein are joined into one entry that keeps the most common DNA and genes. TCRdb, not the original authors, processed these V and J calls. The sample table shows more than 350,000 distinct CDR3 sequences, and around 10% are seen once. Together, the top ten hold 18% of the sample.

With respect to this clonotype: Its antigen is not yet known. No much larger clone exists at a distance of one base, and base qualities are not known.

The sequence was collected from a man aged 18 to 29 who received the YFV17D yellow fever vaccine. The chain couples TRBV20-1 to TRBJ2-5; 14 middle bases align to TRBD2. The sequencing used PBMCs, collected on the day of the first yellow fever vaccination. The DNA sequence is as follows: TGCAGTGCTTTTGATGGGACTAGCGGGGGAGAGACCCAGTACTTC. The translation is CSAFDGTSGGETQYF.